The 10 T cell receptor beta chains given below trace back to one sample, sequenced in a study of OX40 agonist ivuxolimab in advanced cancers. Sequencing used immunoSEQ multiplex PCR; TCRdb keeps in-frame clones, though not all of them. The sample has 81,000 or so clones; 85% to 90% are singletons. This material consisted of CD4+ or CD8+ T cells sorted from blood, taken in a trial of the OX40 agonist ivuxolimab. The source of these receptors is an adult with an advanced solid tumor such as melanoma, head and neck, liver or kidney cancer.

The CDR3 DNA reads as TGTGCCTGGAGTGGGACAGGGGGCCAAGGGGCCTCCTACGAGCAGTACTTC. Protein sequence: CAWSGTGGQGASYEQYF. The chain combines TRBV30 with TRBJ2-7; TRBD1 matches 11 bases. The CDR3 covers 17 residues. Germline lookup yields CDR1 GTSNPN and CDR2 SVGIG (reference sequence). V lost 1 base and J lost 0; bases outside the gene matches: 8.

This clone appeared a few times. The V call is TRBV19, the J call TRBJ2-7; 10 nucleotides align to TRBD1. This CDR3 has 15 amino acids. The trim removed 3 bases at V and 3 bases at J, leaving 5 bases unmatched. Germline values: CDR1 LNHDA, CDR2 SQIVND (reference sequence). The DNA for the CDR3 is TGTGCCAGTAGTATCTCCTGGACAGGGGGCTACGAGCAGTACTTC. Its protein is CASSISWTGGYEQYF.

In this sample, this clone turned up once. The chain links TRBV6-5 to TRBJ1-2; D perhaps matches TRBD1 (6 bases). Germline lookup yields CDR1 MNHEY and CDR2 SVGAGI. V was cut by 2 bases and J by 1 base, with 8 bases left in between. This CDR3 has 14 amino acids. In DNA form, the CDR3 reads TGTGCCAGCAGTTACGGGGGGCTTAACTATGGCTACACCTTC. This codes for CASSYGGLNYGYTF.

The rearrangement links TRBV5-4 to TRBJ2-5, with TRBD1 identical over 8 bases. The ends lost 10 bases at V and 7 bases at J; junction bases unmatched: 27. Germline CDR1 and CDR2: SGHNT and YYREEE (reference sequence). The CDR3 is made up of 18 amino acids. The CDR3: CAAGASYGTGLDGGTQYF. The CDR3 nucleotides are TGTGCCGCCGGGGCCTCGTACGGGACAGGACTCGACGGGGGGACCCAGTACTTC.

The gene calls are TRBV10-1 and TRBJ2-4; D may match TRBD1 or TRBD2 (5 bases each). V lost 6 bases and J lost 1, with 10 bases in between. The germline CDR1 and CDR2 sequences are WNHNN and SYGVQD (reference sequence). This CDR3 region has 14 residues. In DNA, the CDR3 is TGCGCCAGCAGCGGAGAGGGGGCCAAAAACATTCAGTACTTC. It yields the protein CASSGEGAKNIQYF.

This rearrangement joins TRBV5-4 to TRBJ2-3; D not resolved. Germline V gene lookup returns CDR1 SGHNT and CDR2 YYREEE (reference sequence). The V gene lost 4 bases and the J gene lost 9 bases, with 15 bases spanning the gap. The CDR3 has 13 residues. CDR3 residues: CASSRTEVGTQYF. CDR3 bases: TGTGCCAGCAGCCGGACCGAGGTCGGGACGCAGTATTTT.

This rearrangement joins TRBV2 to TRBJ2-7; D perhaps matches TRBD1 (6 bases). There are 13 residues in the CDR3. Trimming pared 7 bases from V and 5 bases from J, leaving 15 bases between. CDR1 SNHLY and CDR2 FYNNEI come from the germline V gene. The CDR3 sequence is CASTSDSANEQYF. The CDR3 DNA sequence: TGTGCCAGCACTTCGGACAGTGCCAACGAGCAGTACTTC.

This chain joins TRBV11-2 and TRBJ2-7; 10 bases match TRBD2. The CDR3 covers 16 residues. Germline V CDR1 and CDR2: SGHAT, FQNNGV. Unmatched junction bases numbered 7, after V lost 4 bases and J lost 1 base. The DNA of the CDR3 is TGTGCCAGCAGCTCCCCGGGACTAGCGCTTTCCTACGAGCAGTACTTC. Encoded protein: CASSSPGLALSYEQYF.

The chain joins TRBV10-2 to TRBJ1-1; possibly TRBD1 for D (6 bases). The CDR3 covers 13 residues. The germline V gene encodes CDR1 WSHSY and CDR2 SAAADI. The V gene lost 6 bases and the J gene lost 3 bases, with 11 bases spanning the gap. This CDR3 reads CASRDSLYTEAFF. The CDR3 DNA is TGCGCCAGCAGGGACAGCCTGTACACTGAAGCTTTCTTT.

As DNA, the CDR3 is TGCGCCAGCACTGGGGGGACGTATGGCACAGATACGCAGTATTTT. As protein: CASTGGTYGTDTQYF. This chain uses TRBV5-1 with TRBJ2-3, with D tentatively TRBD2 (6 bases). The CDR3 has 15 amino acids. Germline V lookup: CDR1 SGHRS, CDR2 YFSETQ. V lost 6 bases and J 1 base, leaving 15 bases between the germline ends. Complete variable domain (other parts from reference TRBV5-1 and TRBJ2-3): KAGVTQTPRYLIKTRGQQVTLSCSPISGHRSVSWYQQTPGQGLQFLFEYFSETQRNKGNFPGRFSGRQFSNSRSEMNVSTLELGDSALYLCASTGGTYGTDTQYFGPGTRLTVL.